This T cell receptor beta chain was found in a study of cytomegalovirus exposure and HLA in healthy donors. PCR employed 60 Vbeta and 13 Jbeta primers. The assay was immunoSEQ multiplex PCR, and TCRdb's table has in-frame clones only and misses some. The table has roughly 100,000 clones, about a tenth seen once. Study results and limitations: Cytomegalovirus association was listed for 150 or so TCR beta chains. The presence/absence work took it that sequencing depth was about the same across donors. Later work showed greater clonal expansion in HLA-associated TCR beta chains than in equally common others. From TCR beta sequences, most subjects' HLA-A and HLA-B alleles were reportedly predicted accurately.

In regard to this clone: No antigen is known for it. At one end, the junction sequence differs from germline, possibly due to a read error. Different DNA sequences within this sample yield the same CDR3.

Germline CDR1 and CDR2: SGHNT and YYREEE (reference sequence). The CDR3 sequence is 15 residues long. The TCR sequence derives from a man in his fifties in good health and CMV-seropositive. The specimen was PBMCs. The chain employs TRBV5-4 and TRBJ2-1; perhaps TRBD2 as D (5 bases). CDR3 nucleotide sequence: TGCGCCAGCAGCCCTAGCCTTAGCTCCTACAATGAGCAGTTCTTC. Its translation: CASSPSLSSYNEQFF.